This T cell receptor beta chain was identified in a study of OX40 agonist ivuxolimab in advanced cancers. Study-wide background: An agonistic anti-OX40 (CD134) antibody, ivuxolimab, was used to treat the patients. Earlier treatment with anti-PD-1, anti-PD-L1 or anti-CTLA-4 was permitted, and about 40% had received some. Three patients, one with hepatocellular carcinoma and two with cutaneous melanoma, achieved partial responses.

A word on this clone: Its antigen remains unknown.

Clones were sequenced by immunoSEQ multiplex PCR, and TCRdb holds only the in-frame ones, with some missing. There are 15,000 to 20,000 clones in the sample; about nine tenths occur only once, and around a third lies in the top ten. Study-level findings and limits: CD8+ T cells showed, on average, more clonal expansion than CD4+ cells.

Unmatched junction bases numbered 8, after V lost 4 bases and J lost 3 bases. Germline V gene sequence: CDR1 LGHNA, CDR2 YNFKEQ. The CDR3 spans 16 residues. This sequence was found in an adult with an advanced solid tumor such as melanoma, head and neck, liver or kidney cancer. Here the sequenced sample was CD4+ or CD8+ T cells sorted from blood, taken in a trial of the OX40 agonist ivuxolimab. The chain recombines TRBV4-2 with TRBJ2-7; 11 bases are shared with TRBD2. CDR3 in amino acids: CASSPRGLADHYEQYF. CDR3 coding DNA: TGTGCCAGCAGCCCACGGGGACTAGCGGACCACTACGAGCAGTACTTC.